This is a list of T cell receptor beta chains from one sample in a study of blood T cell repertoires in COVID-19. The data were produced by immunoSEQ multiplex PCR, yet TCRdb's version contains in-frame clones alone and is incomplete. Of about 180,000 clones in the sample, about 82% were seen once. The sequencing sample was made of PBMCs or T cells enriched from blood (not recorded which). Source of these receptors: a woman in her 30s who had recovered from COVID-19. Both conserved end residues are trimmed from each CDR3. Size tells how often a clone was seen (once, few, many) or the class of an expanded clone, and some rows leave it out.

cdr3_length clone_size j_call v_call cdr3_aa
13 NA TRBJ2-3 TRBV6-5 ASTQVSGGTDTQY
13 NA TRBJ2-5 TRBV7-8 ASSLGGQGQETQY
14 NA TRBJ1-3 TRBV18 ASSPFLTGEGNTIY
12 NA TRBJ2-3 TRBV5-1 ASSLGQITDTQY
11 NA TRBJ2-1 TRBV11-2 ASSSPPSNEQF
14 few TRBJ2-1 TRBV5-4 ASSLLTSGSYNEQF
14 NA TRBJ2-3 TRBV5-1 ASSEIAGGNTDTQY
12 NA TRBJ2-7 TRBV2 ASIQGTSAGEQY
13 NA TRBJ2-1 TRBV28 ASGKLADSYNEQF
13 NA TRBJ1-5 TRBV7-6 ASSLRGGPNQPQH
16 NA TRBJ1-4 TRBV18 ASSPPSSGTGTNEKLF
13 NA TRBJ2-7 TRBV7-2 ASSSGPRTRGEQY
11 NA TRBJ2-7 TRBV5-4 ASSLDGGGKQY
11 NA TRBJ1-2 TRBV19 ASSLDRADGYT
10 NA TRBJ2-7 TRBV2 ASRGTSNEQY
12 NA TRBJ2-3 TRBV24-1 ATSDSTVTDTQY
12 NA TRBJ1-3 TRBV28 ASSQWSSGNTIY
14 once TRBJ2-5 TRBV5-1 ASSFGTGAGEETQY
11 few TRBJ1-6 TRBV27 ASTDRNNSPLH